This TCR beta chain emerged from a study of T cells after yellow fever vaccination. The sample holds a few counts of this clonotype. Its specificity is unknown. General observations from the study: Clonotypes found in both CD4 and CD8 compartments made up a small share. Clones from primary vaccination mostly reappeared after the booster (roughly 97% CD4, approximately 86% CD8).

Germline V gene sequence: CDR1 SGHRS, CDR2 YFSETQ. Losses at the gene ends were 3 bases for V and 2 bases for J; bases not matched to a gene: 5. The CDR3 sequence is 16 residues long. TCRdb passed the 5' RACE reads through MiXCR, listing each CDR3 protein once. The table lists about 220,000 distinct CDR3 sequences, about 3% of them singletons. The TCR comes from a man between 18 and 35 years old who received the YFV17D yellow fever vaccine. The input for sequencing was CD4+ T cells sorted from PBMCs, taken 10 days after the yellow fever booster vaccination. The rearrangement uses TRBV5-1 and TRBJ1-4, with 9 bases aligning to TRBD1. The CDR3 DNA reads as TGCGCCAGCAGCTGGCAAGGGACAGGGACTAATGAAAAACTGTTTTTT. The encoded protein is CASSWQGTGTNEKLFF.